These T cell receptor beta chains were read from a single sample in a study of cytomegalovirus exposure and HLA in healthy donors. The data were produced by immunoSEQ multiplex PCR, yet TCRdb's version contains in-frame clones alone and is incomplete. This sample has approximately 100,000 clones, with 70% found just once. Sequenced: PBMCs. The receptors were sampled from a man aged 40-49 years in good health and CMV-seropositive. The CDR3 runs from the conserved cysteine through the conserved F or W. D genes are given only for firm matches. Clone size is stated in some rows and not others, as once, few, many or a class when expanded.

V	size	D	J	CDR3	DNA
TRBV7-2	NA	TRBD2	TRBJ2-1	CASSSGTSGRNEQFF	TGTGCCAGCAGCTCCGGGACTAGCGGGCGGAATGAGCAGTTCTTC
TRBV18	NA	NA	TRBJ2-1	CASSPSEGNEQFF	TGTGCCAGCTCACCATCCGAGGGTAATGAGCAGTTCTTC
TRBV6-1	NA	NA	TRBJ2-1	CASSADRFSYNEQFF	TGTGCCAGCAGTGCCGACAGGTTTAGTTACAATGAGCAGTTCTTC
TRBV19	NA	TRBD1	TRBJ2-2	CASSPDRGLTGELFF	TGTGCCAGTTCCCCGGACAGGGGTCTCACCGGGGAGCTGTTTTTT
TRBV6-6	NA	TRBD1	TRBJ1-5	CASRRDRDDLPQHF	TGTGCCAGCAGACGGGACAGGGACGACCTGCCCCAGCATTTT
TRBV30	NA	NA	TRBJ2-4	CAWSVYNGGNIQYF	TGTGCCTGGAGTGTATATAATGGGGGGAACATTCAGTACTTC
TRBV6-1	NA	NA	TRBJ1-4	CASSVGAGIYEKLFF	TGTGCCAGCAGTGTCGGTGCGGGGATATATGAAAAACTGTTTTTT
TRBV27	NA	NA	TRBJ2-1	CATVADSYNEQFF	TGTGCCACAGTAGCGGACTCCTACAATGAGCAGTTCTTC
TRBV4-2	NA	TRBD1	TRBJ1-2	CASSQDHGDRDYGYTF	TGTGCCAGCAGCCAAGATCACGGGGACAGGGACTATGGCTACACCTTC
TRBV7-2	NA	NA	TRBJ2-1	CASSPQGYEQFF	TGTGCCAGCAGCCCACAGGGCTATGAGCAGTTCTTC
TRBV18	few	TRBD1	TRBJ2-7	CASQPGQGYEQYF	TGTGCCAGCCAACCCGGACAGGGGTACGAGCAGTACTTC
TRBV7-9	NA	TRBD2	TRBJ2-1	CASSLMSYAGGMGNEQFF	TGTGCCAGCAGCTTAATGTCGTATGCGGGAGGAATGGGTAATGAGCAGTTCTTC
TRBV29-1	NA	NA	TRBJ2-1	CSVVEGTYNEQFF	TGCAGCGTTGTGGAGGGTACCTACAATGAGCAGTTCTTC
TRBV7-3	few	TRBD1	TRBJ1-1	CASSLGQTKGTEAFF	TGTGCCAGCAGCTTGGGACAGACAAAAGGCACTGAAGCTTTCTTT
TRBV28	once	TRBD1	TRBJ1-1	CASQGGTEAFF	TGTGCCAGCCAGGGGGGCACTGAAGCTTTCTTT
TRBV4-3	NA	NA	TRBJ2-7	CASSPSYRGTYEQYF	TGCGCCAGCAGCCCAAGTTATAGGGGGACGTACGAGCAGTACTTC
TRBV9	NA	NA	TRBJ1-2	CASYSGAYGYTF	TGTGCCAGCTACTCTGGGGCCTATGGCTACACCTTC
TRBV5-1	NA	NA	TRBJ2-5	CASSTLGALRETQYF	TGCGCCAGCAGCACCCTAGGGGCCCTGAGGGAGACCCAGTACTTC
TRBV5-4	once	NA	TRBJ2-1	CASSPLALINNEQFF	TGTGCCAGCAGCCCACTAGCTTTAATAAATAATGAGCAGTTCTTC
TRBV20-1	few	TRBD2	TRBJ2-7	CSAGTRGEQYF	TGCAGTGCTGGGACTAGGGGTGAGCAGTACTTC
TRBV29-1	NA	TRBD1	TRBJ1-2	CSVLGAGGDGYTF	TGCAGCGTTCTCGGGGCAGGGGGAGATGGCTACACCTTC
TRBV7-9	NA	TRBD1	TRBJ2-3	CASSLGTTGGTQYF	TGTGCCAGCAGCTTAGGGACCACAGGGGGTACGCAGTATTTT
TRBV4-3	NA	TRBD2	TRBJ2-5	CASSQEGLVTETQYF	TGCGCCAGCAGCCAAGAGGGACTAGTTACCGAGACCCAGTACTTC
TRBV15	few	TRBD1	TRBJ2-1	CATRTGLTYNEQFF	TGTGCCACAAGGACAGGGTTGACCTACAATGAGCAGTTCTTC
TRBV7-9	NA	NA	TRBJ1-5	CASSSGQLNQPQHF	TGTGCCAGCAGCTCCGGACAGCTGAATCAGCCCCAGCATTTT
TRBV29-1	NA	TRBD1	TRBJ1-2	CSVDEQGVNYGYTF	TGCAGCGTCGATGAACAGGGGGTGAACTATGGCTACACCTTC
TRBV6-1	few	TRBD2	TRBJ2-1	CAVPRGGRMNEQFF	TGTGCCGTTCCTCGGGGCGGGAGGATGAATGAGCAGTTCTTC
TRBV6-5	NA	NA	TRBJ2-6	CASSTSPGGANVLTF	TGTGCCAGCAGTACTAGTCCGGGTGGGGCCAACGTCCTGACTTTC
TRBV30	NA	TRBD2	TRBJ2-1	CAWSPGTSGRYEQFF	TGTGCCTGGAGTCCCGGGACTAGCGGGAGGTATGAGCAGTTCTTC
TRBV4-2	NA	TRBD2	TRBJ2-2	CASSQGLAGETGELFF	TGTGCCAGCAGCCAAGGTCTAGCGGGAGAAACCGGGGAGCTGTTTTTT
TRBV5-1	once	NA	TRBJ2-1	CASSIGGANEQFF	TGCGCCAGCAGTATTGGTGGGGCAAATGAGCAGTTCTTC
TRBV5-4	NA	NA	TRBJ2-7	CASRETGTYEQYF	TGTGCCAGCAGAGAGACGGGAACCTACGAGCAGTACTTC
TRBV6-5	NA	NA	TRBJ2-1	CASSYSPTEQFF	TGTGCCAGCAGTTATAGCCCGACTGAGCAGTTCTTC
TRBV19	NA	TRBD1	TRBJ1-2	CASSIVQGMSGYTF	TGTGCCAGTAGTATAGTACAGGGGATGAGTGGCTACACCTTC
TRBV30	NA	NA	TRBJ1-4	CAWDGGVNEKLLF	TGTGCCTGGGACGGGGGAGTTAATGAAAAACTGCTTTTT
TRBV30	NA	TRBD2	TRBJ2-1	CAWSVHGTSDEQFF	TGTGCCTGGAGTGTACATGGGACTAGTGATGAGCAGTTCTTC
TRBV28	once	TRBD2	TRBJ2-5	CASSLIAGGGETQYF	TGTGCCAGCAGTCTTATAGCGGGAGGGGGGGAGACCCAGTACTTC
TRBV29-1	NA	NA	TRBJ1-1	CSVETGTDTEAFF	TGCAGCGTTGAAACAGGGACGGACACTGAAGCTTTCTTT
TRBV19	NA	NA	TRBJ2-7	CASSRLSGASSYEQYF	TGTGCCAGTAGTAGGTTAAGCGGAGCGAGCTCCTACGAGCAGTACTTC
TRBV25-1	NA	NA	TRBJ1-1	CASSEWVRGGNTEAFF	TGTGCCAGCAGTGAATGGGTCCGGGGAGGGAACACTGAAGCTTTCTTT
TRBV4-3	NA	NA	TRBJ2-5	CASSQNRGVGETQYF	TGCGCCAGCAGCCAAAACCGGGGAGTGGGGGAGACCCAGTACTTC